The next 18 T cell receptor beta chains were all read from a single sample in a study of CD8 T cells in ankylosing spondylitis. TCRdb recomputed calls from the 5' RACE reads with MiXCR, one row per CDR3 protein. The sample shows 290,000 or so distinct CDR3 sequences, 20% to 25% of them seen only once. Sequencing was carried out using blood, either unsorted or a sorted T cell fraction (not recorded which). These receptor sequences come from a female donor with ankylosing spondylitis or in good health (not recorded which).

In this sample, this clonotype turned up a few times. V gene TRBV12-3 or TRBV12-4 combines with J gene TRBJ2-1, with 14 bases that match TRBD2. V trimming: 7 bases; J trimming: 6 bases; junction bases outside the gene matches: 8. The CDR3 is 16 amino acids. CDR3 nucleotide sequence: TGTGCCAGCACCCCGGGGACTAGCGGGAGAGGCAATGAGCAGTTCTTC. This gives the protein CASTPGTSGRGNEQFF.

This clonotype has a handful of counts. The rearrangement joins TRBV29-1 to TRBJ1-5; TRBD1 is a possible D gene (5 bases). V was pared by 3 bases and J by 4 bases, with 16 bases between. This CDR3 has 15 amino acids. Germline assignment: CDR1 SQVTM and CDR2 ANQGSEA. DNA of the CDR3: TGCAGCGTTGAGGTTTTGGGGGAACCGAATCAGCCCCAGCATTTT. It codes for CSVEVLGEPNQPQHF.

The rearrangement uses TRBV12-3 or TRBV12-4 and TRBJ1-4, with D possibly being TRBD1 (5 bases). The V and J ends lost 8 bases and 4 bases respectively, with 8 bases between them. CDR3 length: 12 residues. The CDR3 loop is CASRGLNEKLFF. In nucleotides, the CDR3 is TGTGCCAGCCGGGGCCTTAATGAAAAACTGTTTTTT.

V is TRBV7-8 and J is TRBJ2-3, with 7 bases identical to TRBD2. J lost 2 bases, V lost 1 base, and 9 bases had no gene match. Per germline, CDR1 SGHVS and CDR2 FQNEAQ. The CDR3 consists of 17 residues. For the CDR3, the DNA is TGTGCCAGCAGCTTAGTGGGCGGAGCGGGGTCCACAGATACGCAGTATTTT. Its protein is CASSLVGGAGSTDTQYF.

The rearrangement links TRBV11-2 to TRBJ1-5; 10 nucleotides agree with TRBD1. The length of the CDR3 is 15 residues. Germline lookup yields CDR1 SGHAT and CDR2 FQNNGV. V was pared by 5 bases and J by 0 bases, with 1 base of the junction left unmatched. CDR3 region: CASSRDRGSNQPQHF. The CDR3 region has the DNA TGTGCCAGCAGCCGGGACAGGGGTAGCAATCAGCCCCAGCATTTT.

This clonotype has a count of ten or more. The chain carries TRBV15 and TRBJ1-1; D is ambiguous. CDR3 length: 14 amino acids. The V end was cut by 0 bases, the J end by 5 bases, with 10 bases between. Germline CDR1 is LNHNV and CDR2 is YYDKDF (reference sequence). CDR3 DNA sequence: TGTGCCACCAGCAGAGATTGGAGCGGGACTGAAGCTTTCTTT. This encodes CATSRDWSGTEAFF.

This clonotype was seen only a few times. This sequence joins TRBV27 and TRBJ1-2, with D possibly TRBD1 on 6 matching bases. V gave up 5 bases and J gave up 4 bases, with 11 bases separating them. From germline, CDR1 is MNHEY and CDR2 SMNVEV (reference sequence). CDR3 length equals 13 residues. CDR3 sequence (DNA): TGTGCCAGCAGTGACAGGCCCCGCTATGGCTACACCTTC. It translates to CASSDRPRYGYTF.

The chain carries TRBV10-3 and TRBJ2-1; 7 bases line up with TRBD2. Per the germline V gene, CDR1 is ENHRY and CDR2 is SYGVKD. J lost 4 bases, V lost 8 bases, and 17 bases had no gene match. The CDR3 consists of 17 residues. The CDR3 region is CAIAGLADGGRYNEQFF. CDR3 nucleotide sequence: TGTGCCATCGCAGGGCTAGCGGATGGAGGGAGGTACAATGAGCAGTTCTTC.

V is TRBV10-2 and J is TRBJ2-1, with 9 bases aligning to TRBD2. The CDR3 has 19 residues. Trimming at V came to 0 bases and at J to 5 bases, leaving 14 bases not matched to a gene. CDR1 is WSHSY, CDR2 SAAADI, per germline. CDR3 DNA: TGCGCCAGCAGTGAGTCGAGGGGCGGGAGGGCCAAGGGCGACAATGAGCAGTTCTTC. Protein product: CASSESRGGRAKGDNEQFF.

The chain employs TRBV6-2 or TRBV6-3 and TRBJ1-5; D ambiguous. V lost 6 bases and J 0 bases, leaving 6 bases between the germline ends. The CDR3 runs 13 residues. Germline CDR1 is MNHEY and CDR2 is SVGEGT. DNA of the CDR3: TGTGCCAGCAGAGCCCCTAGCAATCAGCCCCAGCATTTT. It specifies CASRAPSNQPQHF.

V gene TRBV5-1 combines with J gene TRBJ2-1; no definite D call. The germline V gene encodes CDR1 SGHRS and CDR2 YFSETQ. The CDR3 length is 15 residues. V lost 4 bases and J 4 bases, leaving 15 bases between the germline ends. CDR3 loop: CASSLEGPRYNEQFF. CDR3 sequence (DNA): TGCGCCAGCAGCCTTGAAGGGCCCCGATACAATGAGCAGTTCTTC.

This chain connects TRBV10-3 to TRBJ2-7, with 9 nucleotides matching TRBD1. V lost 2 bases to trimming and J lost 6 bases; unmatched junction nucleotides: 2. In germline, CDR1 is ENHRY, CDR2 SYGVKD. There are 13 residues in the CDR3. CDR3 sequence (DNA): TGTGCCATCAGTGAGCGACAGGGGGGCGAGCAGTACTTC. It codes for CAISERQGGEQYF.

In DNA, the CDR3 is TGTGCCAGTAGCCCTACAGGGCGAGGGGAAGCTTTCTTT. Translated: CASSPTGRGEAFF. The chain combines TRBV19 with TRBJ1-1; the D gene is possibly TRBD1 (6 bases). V was cut by 6 bases and J by 8 bases, with 16 bases left in between. Germline V gene sequence: CDR1 LNHDA, CDR2 SQIVND (reference sequence). CDR3 size: 13 residues. Full variable domain (remainder filled in from reference TRBV19 and TRBJ1-1): DGGITQSPKYLFRKEGQNVTLSCEQNLNHDAMYWYRQDPGQGLRLIYYSQIVNDFQKGDIAEGYSVSREKKESFPLTVTSAQKNPTAFYLCASSPTGRGEAFFGQGTRLTVV.

This clonotype has more than one count but fewer than ten. The rearrangement links TRBV4-2 to TRBJ2-2; D is tentatively TRBD1 or TRBD2 (5 bases each). The CDR3 covers 16 residues. Trimming stripped 1 base from V and 5 bases from J, with 14 bases between. The V gene's germline CDR1 is LGHNA and CDR2 YNFKEQ. In nucleotides, the CDR3 is TGTGCCAGCAGCCAAGCCGGAGTGAGGGGTACCGGGGAGCTGTTTTTT. This codes for CASSQAGVRGTGELFF.

Only a few counts were recorded for this clonotype. This chain links TRBV7-9 with TRBJ1-1, with D hard to call. Trimming removed 2 bases from V and 4 bases from J, with 5 bases in between. CDR1 and CDR2 from the germline V gene are SEHNR and FQNEAQ (reference sequence). The CDR3 runs 12 residues. This CDR3 is CASSLISTEAFF. CDR3 coding DNA: TGTGCCAGCAGCTTAATCTCCACTGAAGCTTTCTTT.

This clonotype was counted only a few times. The chain couples TRBV6-2 or TRBV6-3 to TRBJ2-7; D is perhaps TRBD2 (6 bases). V lost 6 bases to trimming and J lost 1 base, with 13 bases between them. This CDR3 has 14 amino acids. In germline, CDR1 is MNHEY, CDR2 SVGEGT. Here the CDR3 reads CASRSSAGSYEQYF. The DNA for the CDR3 is TGTGCCAGCAGGTCGAGCGCGGGGTCCTACGAGCAGTACTTC.

In this sample, this clonotype turned up a few times. The rearrangement joins TRBV3-1 to TRBJ2-7, with 9 bases identical to TRBD2. Germline V CDR1 and CDR2: LGHDT, YNNKEL (reference sequence). The CDR3 covers 14 residues. Trimming at V came to 4 bases and at J to 4 bases, leaving 5 bases not matched to a gene. In DNA, the CDR3 is TGTGCCAGCAGCCCGACTAGCGGACGGTACGAGCAGTACTTC. Translation gives CASSPTSGRYEQYF.

This clonotype was counted a few times. This chain links TRBV12-3 or TRBV12-4 with TRBJ1-3; D might be TRBD1 (5 bases). With 6 bases removed from V and 1 base from J, the gap between germline ends came to 10 bases. CDR3 length equals 14 residues. CDR3 sequence (DNA): TGTGCCAGCAGGGGCACAGGATCTGGAAACACCATATATTTT. Translated, it gives CASRGTGSGNTIYF.